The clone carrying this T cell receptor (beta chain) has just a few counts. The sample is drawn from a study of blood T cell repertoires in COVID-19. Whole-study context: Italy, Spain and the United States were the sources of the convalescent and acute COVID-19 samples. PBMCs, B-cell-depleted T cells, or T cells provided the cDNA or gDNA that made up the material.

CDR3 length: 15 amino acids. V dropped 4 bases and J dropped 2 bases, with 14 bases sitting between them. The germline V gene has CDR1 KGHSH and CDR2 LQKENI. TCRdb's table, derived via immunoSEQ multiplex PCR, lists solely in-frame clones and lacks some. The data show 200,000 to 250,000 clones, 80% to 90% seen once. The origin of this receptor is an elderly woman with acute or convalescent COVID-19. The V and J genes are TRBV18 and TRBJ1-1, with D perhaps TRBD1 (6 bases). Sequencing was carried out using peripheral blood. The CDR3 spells CASSRAGTTNTEAFF. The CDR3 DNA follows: TGTGCCAGCTCACGAGCCGGGACAACTAACACTGAAGCTTTCTTT.